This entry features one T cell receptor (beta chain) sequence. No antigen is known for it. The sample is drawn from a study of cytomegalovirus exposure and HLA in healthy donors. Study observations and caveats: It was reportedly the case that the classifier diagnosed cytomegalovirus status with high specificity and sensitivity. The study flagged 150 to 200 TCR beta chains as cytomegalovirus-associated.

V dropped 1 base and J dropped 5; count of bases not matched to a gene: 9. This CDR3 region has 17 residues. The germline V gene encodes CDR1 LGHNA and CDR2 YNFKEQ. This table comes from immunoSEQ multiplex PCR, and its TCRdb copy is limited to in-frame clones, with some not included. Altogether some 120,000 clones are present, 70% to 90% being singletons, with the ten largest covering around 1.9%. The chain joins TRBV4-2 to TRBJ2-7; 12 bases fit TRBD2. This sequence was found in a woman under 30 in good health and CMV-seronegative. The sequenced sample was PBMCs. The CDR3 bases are TGTGCCAGCAGCCAAGGTCTGGGGACTAGCGGGCTGCACGAGCAGTACTTC. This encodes CASSQGLGTSGLHEQYF.